The 31 T cell receptor beta chains listed next were all sequenced from one sample in a study of neurological immune-mediated disorders. TCRdb ran MiXCR on the 5' RACE reads and lists one entry per CDR3 protein. Of tens of thousands of distinct CDR3 sequences in the sample, approximately 5% are singletons; the top ten hold 2% to 2.5%. The sequenced material came from PBMCs. All receptors come from a woman in her twenties or thirties with multiple sclerosis.

This clonotype was recorded at least ten times. The CDR3 sequence is CASSLEGESYGYTF. For the CDR3, the DNA is TGCGCCAGCAGCTTGGAAGGGGAATCCTATGGCTACACCTTC. The chain recombines TRBV5-1 with TRBJ1-2; maybe TRBD1 (5 bases). Trimming removed 0 bases from V and 4 bases from J, with 10 bases in between. The length of the CDR3 is 14 residues. Per germline, CDR1 SGHRS and CDR2 YFSETQ.

This clonotype was recorded at least ten times. The CDR3 reads CAIQGWGTEAFF. CDR3 coding DNA: TGTGCCATCCAGGGTTGGGGGACTGAAGCTTTCTTT. The V and J genes are TRBV6-5 and TRBJ1-1; TRBD1 might be the D (5 bases). Trimming took 10 bases from V and 5 from J, leaving 14 bases between them. In germline, CDR1 is MNHEY, CDR2 SVGAGI. The CDR3 contains 12 residues.

This clonotype was counted many times. V and J are TRBV20-1 and TRBJ1-4; D unresolved. Germline-derived CDR1 and CDR2 are DFQATT and SNEGSKA (reference sequence). Trimming shortened V by 0 bases and J by 8 bases, and 13 bases separated the two germline ends. This CDR3 has 14 amino acids. CDR3: CSARDQQNDEKLFF. CDR3 coding DNA: TGCAGTGCTAGAGATCAACAGAATGACGAAAAACTGTTTTTT.

This clonotype was detected ten times or more. The gene calls are TRBV20-1 and TRBJ1-5; 8 bases agree with TRBD1. V lost 4 bases, J lost 6 bases, and 8 bases stayed unmatched. The CDR3 has 14 residues. CDR1 is DFQATT and CDR2 is SNEGSKA in the germline V gene (reference sequence). The CDR3 protein is CSATKDRVAQPQHF. The CDR3 coding sequence is TGCAGTGCTACTAAGGACAGGGTCGCTCAGCCCCAGCATTTT.

This clonotype was detected only a few times. V is TRBV20-1 and J is TRBJ1-4; 9 nucleotides agree with TRBD1. CDR3 length: 16 residues. With V trimmed by 2 bases and J by 6 bases, 10 bases remained unmatched. Germline values: CDR1 DFQATT, CDR2 SNEGSKA (reference sequence). The CDR3 reads CSARRAGTGWYEKLFF. CDR3 sequence (DNA): TGCAGTGCTAGACGTGCCGGGACAGGGTGGTATGAAAAACTGTTTTTT.

This clonotype was seen ten or more times. The chain carries TRBV4-2 and TRBJ2-1; no clear D. Germline CDR1 and CDR2: LGHNA and YNFKEQ. The CDR3 is 12 amino acids. Trimming stripped 5 bases from V and 3 bases from J, with 5 bases between. The chain's CDR3 is CASSRVYNEQFF. CDR3 nucleotides: TGTGCCAGCAGCAGGGTCTACAATGAGCAGTTCTTC.

This clonotype came up many times. The V and J genes are TRBV7-2 and TRBJ2-3; no clear D gene. Germline CDR1 reads SGHTA; CDR2 reads FQGNSA. The V gene lost 8 bases and the J gene lost 4 bases, with 13 bases spanning the gap. CDR3 length equals 13 residues. The CDR3 DNA sequence: TGTGCCAGCGCCCGACAAGGCGCAGATACGCAGTATTTT. Encoded protein: CASARQGADTQYF.

This clonotype has only a few counts. This chain connects TRBV10-2 to TRBJ2-7, with 12 bases matching TRBD2. Germline CDR1 is WSHSY and CDR2 is SAAADI. This CDR3 has 13 amino acids. Unmatched junction bases numbered 3, after V lost 7 bases and J lost 5 bases. The CDR3 region has the DNA TGCGCCAGCAACCTAGCGGGAGGGGACGAGCAGTACTTC. Translating gives CASNLAGGDEQYF.

Notes on this clonotype: A single base separates this from a much larger clone, so it may be a read error. The chain recombines TRBV20-1 with TRBJ1-3; the D is unclear. CDR3 length equals 13 residues. Trimming took 7 bases from V and 1 from J, leaving 11 bases between them. Germline assignment: CDR1 DFQATT and CDR2 SNEGSKA (reference sequence). Here the CDR3 reads CSDKGISGNTIYF. Here the CDR3 DNA reads TGCAGTGATAAAGGGATTTCTGGAAACACCATATATTTT.

This clonotype was observed at least ten times. V gene TRBV5-5 combines with J gene TRBJ1-2; D remains ambiguous. Germline V gene lookup returns CDR1 SGHKS and CDR2 YYEKEE (reference sequence). V was shortened by 1 base and J by 4 bases, with 11 bases between the two germline ends. The CDR3 consists of 14 residues. The CDR3 spells CASSLSTNRYGYTF. DNA for the CDR3: TGTGCCAGCAGCTTGTCTACTAACCGCTATGGCTACACCTTC.

This clonotype was counted at least ten times. This chain connects TRBV5-5 to TRBJ2-7; the D call may be TRBD1 or TRBD2 (5 bases each). This CDR3 comprises 16 residues. CDR1 is SGHKS, CDR2 YYEKEE, per germline (reference sequence). Trimming took 0 bases from V and 0 from J, leaving 13 bases between them. The CDR3 is CASSLARGSSSYEQYV. The CDR3 DNA is TGTGCCAGCAGCTTGGCCCGGGGCTCAAGCTCCTACGAGCAGTACGTC.

The sample holds many counts of this clonotype. The gene calls are TRBV19 and TRBJ1-5, with D uncertain. In germline, CDR1 is LNHDA, CDR2 SQIVND (reference sequence). The CDR3 totals 12 residues. The V and J ends lost 2 bases and 4 bases respectively, with 3 bases between them. CDR3 residues: CASSIQNQPQHF. The CDR3 region has the DNA TGTGCCAGTAGTATACAGAATCAGCCCCAGCATTTT.

The table lists this clonotype with many counts. V is TRBV5-1 and J is TRBJ2-3; no clear D. Germline CDR1 SGHRS, CDR2 YFSETQ. V shed 5 bases and J shed 2 bases, with 6 bases lying between them. The CDR3 is made up of 12 amino acids. CDR3 sequence: CASRDVTDTQYF. The CDR3 bases are TGCGCCAGCAGGGACGTCACAGATACGCAGTATTTT. Combining the CDR3 with reference TRBV5-1 and TRBJ2-3 gives the whole variable domain KAGVTQTPRYLIKTRGQQVTLSCSPISGHRSVSWYQQTPGQGLQFLFEYFSETQRNKGNFPGRFSGRQFSNSRSEMNVSTLELGDSALYLCASRDVTDTQYFGPGTRLTVL.

This clonotype was picked up many times. A clone one base away is much larger, so this may be a read error. The genes are TRBV11-2 and TRBJ2-3; 8 nucleotides match TRBD1. The V and J ends lost 5 bases and 0 bases, in that order; junction bases with no gene match: 1. Per germline, CDR1 SGHAT and CDR2 FQNNGV. The CDR3 sequence is 14 residues long. The CDR3 DNA follows: TGTGCCAGCAGCCGGGACAGGAGCACAGATACGCAGTATTTT. The encoded protein is CASSRDRSTDTQYF.

This clonotype was seen many times. This may be a read error: a much more frequent sequence differs by one nucleotide. CDR3 residues: CASSYGKVFTEAFF. In nucleotides, the CDR3 is TGTGCCAGCAGTTATGGAAAGGTGTTCACTGAAGCTTTCTTT. The V gene is TRBV6-5, the J gene TRBJ1-1, with D unresolved. Germline V gives CDR1 MNHEY, CDR2 SVGAGI. The CDR3 is 14 amino acids. V was cut by 3 bases and J by 4 bases, with 12 bases left in between.

This clonotype was detected many times. The CDR3 DNA follows: TGTGCCAGCAACATTGGGCGTGGCAATCAGCCCCAGCATTTT. Its protein is CASNIGRGNQPQHF. The chain carries TRBV12-3 or TRBV12-4 and TRBJ1-5; D gene unclear. CDR3 length: 14 amino acids. V shed 7 bases and J shed 2 bases, with 12 bases lying between them.

J is TRBJ1-2 and V is TRBV12-3 or TRBV12-4; D is unresolved. This CDR3 region has 12 residues. Trimming took 3 bases from V and 4 from J, leaving 6 bases between them. Here the CDR3 reads CASSLGSYGYTF. The CDR3, as DNA: TGTGCCAGCAGTTTGGGTTCCTATGGCTACACCTTC.

This clonotype appeared many times. The CDR3 loop reads CASSGGQGTEAFF. CDR3 coding DNA: TGTGCCAGCAGTGGGGGACAGGGGACTGAAGCTTTCTTT. The chain links TRBV6-6 to TRBJ1-1, with TRBD1 matching 10 bases. Germline V gene data show CDR1 as MNHNY and CDR2 as SVGAGI (reference sequence). The V and J ends lost 5 bases and 5 bases, in that order; junction bases with no gene match: 2. The CDR3 runs to 13 residues.

There are many counts of this clonotype. This chain joins TRBV12-3 or TRBV12-4 and TRBJ2-1; no firm D call. This CDR3 comprises 14 residues. Trimming cost V 2 bases and J 6 bases, with 11 bases left between them. As DNA, the CDR3 is TGTGCCAGCAGTTTAAAAGGTTGGAGCAATGAGCAGTTCTTC. This codes for CASSLKGWSNEQFF.

There are many counts of this clonotype. This sequence joins TRBV5-1 and TRBJ2-7; tentatively, D is TRBD1 (5 bases). Deletions cut 2 bases from V and 3 bases from J, with 9 bases between. Germline lookup yields CDR1 SGHRS and CDR2 YFSETQ. This CDR3 is built from 13 residues. The CDR3, as DNA: TGCGCCAGCAGCTTCATTCAGGGCTACGAGCAGTACTTC. Amino acids: CASSFIQGYEQYF. The full variable domain, in which reference TRBV5-1 and TRBJ2-7 provide the parts outside the CDR3, is KAGVTQTPRYLIKTRGQQVTLSCSPISGHRSVSWYQQTPGQGLQFLFEYFSETQRNKGNFPGRFSGRQFSNSRSEMNVSTLELGDSALYLCASSFIQGYEQYFGPGTRLTVT.

This clonotype was observed a few times. This chain links TRBV20-1 with TRBJ2-3; 7 bases match TRBD2. CDR3 length: 14 amino acids. V trimming: 3 bases; J trimming: 1 base; junction bases outside the gene matches: 4. Germline values: CDR1 DFQATT, CDR2 SNEGSKA (reference sequence). CDR3 region: CSASWGGGTDTQYF. The CDR3 DNA follows: TGCAGTGCTAGTTGGGGGGGGGGCACAGATACGCAGTATTTT.

This clonotype came up many times. The chain has TRBV5-1 and TRBJ1-1; a weak D match, TRBD1 (6 bases). V was cut by 2 bases and J by 7 bases, with 12 bases left in between. This CDR3 has 13 residues. Germline CDR1 reads SGHRS; CDR2 reads YFSETQ. In DNA, the CDR3 is TGCGCCAGCAGCTTATCAGGGGATGGTGAAGCTTTCTTT. It specifies CASSLSGDGEAFF.

This clonotype was counted a few times. J is TRBJ2-3 and V is TRBV7-6, with D unresolved. V lost 5 bases and J lost 2, with 14 bases in between. Germline V gene sequence: CDR1 SGHVS, CDR2 FNYEAQ. This CDR3 spans 15 amino acids. CDR3 in amino acids: CASSLHPPPTDTQYF. For the CDR3, the DNA is TGTGCCAGCAGCCTTCATCCTCCACCCACAGATACGCAGTATTTT.

The table lists this clonotype with many counts. The gene calls are TRBV5-1 and TRBJ2-1; 8 nucleotides align to TRBD2. The J segment lost 8 bases and the V segment lost 5 bases, leaving 18 bases of the junction unmatched. This CDR3 comprises 17 residues. Germline CDR1 reads SGHRS; CDR2 reads YFSETQ. The CDR3: CASSVARVGRGNYEQFF. Written as DNA, the CDR3 is TGCGCCAGCAGTGTAGCGCGGGTCGGGAGGGGGAATTATGAGCAGTTCTTC. Filled out from reference TRBV5-1 and TRBJ2-1, the complete variable domain reads KAGVTQTPRYLIKTRGQQVTLSCSPISGHRSVSWYQQTPGQGLQFLFEYFSETQRNKGNFPGRFSGRQFSNSRSEMNVSTLELGDSALYLCASSVARVGRGNYEQFFGPGTRLTVL.

In its sample, this clonotype was seen many times. The chain carries TRBV12-3 or TRBV12-4 and TRBJ2-1; 7 bases line up with TRBD2. CDR3 size: 16 residues. CDR3 loop: CAIAGGSPPPYNEQFF. Written as DNA, the CDR3 is TGTGCGATTGCTGGCGGGAGCCCTCCCCCGTACAATGAGCAGTTCTTC.

This clonotype was counted at least ten times. The rearrangement joins TRBV12-3 or TRBV12-4 to TRBJ1-5, with D perhaps matching TRBD1 (6 bases). Trimming removed 6 bases from V and 0 bases from J, with 15 bases in between. The CDR3 is 16 residues long. CDR3 sequence: CASRESGGLSNQPQHF. DNA for the CDR3: TGTGCCAGCAGGGAGAGTGGGGGCCTTAGCAATCAGCCCCAGCATTTT.

This clonotype appeared many times. CDR3: CASSQGYFQGEFDEQFF. CDR3 coding DNA: TGTGCCAGCAGCCAAGGGTACTTTCAGGGGGAGTTTGACGAGCAGTTCTTC. The chain has TRBV3-1 and TRBJ2-1; 7 nucleotides line up with TRBD1. This CDR3 has 17 residues. The trim removed 1 base at V and 10 bases at J, leaving 16 bases unmatched. CDR1 and CDR2 (germline): LGHDT, YNNKEL (reference sequence).

This clonotype was seen many times. The chain joins TRBV5-1 to TRBJ2-3, with D perhaps TRBD2 (5 bases). Germline loops: CDR1 SGHRS, CDR2 YFSETQ. V was clipped by 4 bases and J by 2 bases, with 14 bases between them. CDR3 size: 15 residues. CDR3 sequence: CASSPAGLNTDTQYF. The CDR3 DNA follows: TGCGCCAGCAGCCCGGCGGGTTTGAACACAGATACGCAGTATTTT.

This clonotype showed up many times. This sequence joins TRBV24-1 and TRBJ1-1; D is ambiguous. The length of the CDR3 is 12 residues. The V and J ends lost 6 bases and 2 bases respectively, with 6 bases between them. Germline CDR1 KGHDR, CDR2 SFDVKD. The CDR3 DNA reads as TGTGCCACCAGTCCCGGTAACACTGAAGCTTTCTTT. It translates to CATSPGNTEAFF.

This clonotype was recorded many times. The V call is TRBV20-1, the J call TRBJ2-5; D may match TRBD1 or TRBD2 (5 bases each). The CDR3 loop spans 16 amino acids. Germline CDR1 reads DFQATT; CDR2 reads SNEGSKA (reference sequence). The ends were cut back, 6 bases at V and 5 bases at J, with 25 bases in the middle. CDR3 amino acids: CSATNLMRGAVETQYF. Written as DNA, the CDR3 is TGCAGTGCGACTAATTTAATGAGAGGGGCGGTCGAGACCCAGTACTTC.

The table lists this clonotype with many counts. The V gene is TRBV25-1, the J gene TRBJ2-3; D remains unclear. Germline V gene data show CDR1 as MGHDK and CDR2 as SYGVNS. The CDR3 is made up of 14 amino acids. V was cut by 2 bases and J by 4 bases, with 10 bases left in between. Written as DNA, the CDR3 is TGTGCCAGCAGTGAAATGGCTGCCTCAGATACGCAGTATTTT. It yields the protein CASSEMAASDTQYF.